The 32 T cell receptor beta chains presented below share a single source sample, sequenced in a study of beta chain features in type 1 diabetes. As every portion of the isolated RNA was reverse transcribed, the sequencing read expressed TCRB transcripts. Assay: immunoSEQ multiplex PCR; the TCRdb copy retains only in-frame clones and omits some. In the table there are about 930,000 clones, 15% to 20% of which are singletons. The specimen was naive CD4+ T cells from blood. The receptors were sampled from a woman aged 18-29 years in good health.

Only a few counts were recorded for this clone. Here the CDR3 omits its conserved ending phenylalanine or tryptophan, so a read error is the likely source. No DNA is shown, since the ends of the CDR3 on it are uncertain; the CDR3 is the one TCRdb lists. This chain connects TRBV2 to TRBJ2-7; the table's TRBD2 call for D was not verified on the DNA. A total of 14 residues make up the CDR3, ends included. Germline V gene sequence: CDR1 SNHLY, CDR2 FYNNEI. The CDR3 loop reads CASSEARGDQRLGI.

This clone was detected only a few times. The V and J genes are TRBV18 and TRBJ2-7, with 8 nucleotides matching TRBD1. The CDR3 is made up of 13 amino acids. V lost 4 bases, J lost 3 bases, and 2 bases stayed unmatched. Germline V lookup: CDR1 KGHSH, CDR2 LQKENI. CDR3 loop: CASSLGQGYEQYF. The CDR3 region has the DNA TGTGCCAGCTCACTAGGACAGGGCTACGAGCAGTACTTC.

V gene TRBV6-5 combines with J gene TRBJ2-1; D is perhaps TRBD1 or TRBD2 (5 bases each). The ends were cut back, 6 bases at V and 12 bases at J, with 18 bases in the middle. Germline-derived CDR1 and CDR2 are MNHEY and SVGAGI. The CDR3 runs to 13 residues. CDR3 protein: CASRGTGTQGQFF. CDR3 nucleotides: TGTGCCAGCAGGGGTACCGGGACCCAGGGGCAGTTCTTC.

The chain uses TRBV27 and TRBJ2-2, with D possibly TRBD1 on 6 matching bases. CDR1 MNHEY and CDR2 SMNVEV come from the germline V gene (reference sequence). Deletions cut 2 bases from V and 2 bases from J, with 12 bases between. The CDR3 runs 16 residues. Here the CDR3 reads CASSLRSGANTGELFF. DNA for the CDR3: TGTGCCAGCAGTTTAAGGTCAGGGGCCAACACCGGGGAGCTGTTTTTT.

In this sample, this clone turned up a few times. At one end the junction does not follow the germline gene, possibly because of a read error. V is TRBV28 and J is TRBJ2-1; tentatively, D is TRBD2 (7 bases). CDR3 size: 11 residues. The germline V gene has CDR1 MDHEN and CDR2 SYDVKM. The CDR3 region has the DNA TGTGCCAGCAGTTTAAGCGGGACAAGTATCTTC. Protein product: CASSLSGTSIF.

Here the CDR3 DNA reads TGTGCCAGCAGCATCGGGACAGGGAACTACGAGCAGTACTTC. Protein product: CASSIGTGNYEQYF. The chain recombines TRBV7-2 with TRBJ2-7; 9 nucleotides align to TRBD1. V lost 5 bases to trimming and J lost 3 bases; unmatched junction nucleotides: 5. In germline, CDR1 is SGHTA, CDR2 FQGNSA. This CDR3 region has 14 residues.

This clone showed up just a few times. V usage is TRBV10-3 and J usage is TRBJ2-1; D is possibly TRBD2 (6 bases). Germline assignment: CDR1 ENHRY and CDR2 SYGVKD. V lost 2 bases and J 6 bases, leaving 29 bases between the germline ends. The CDR3 consists of 20 residues. CDR3 amino acids: CAISEPLGGLRPSNGNEQFF. The CDR3 coding sequence is TGTGCCATCAGTGAGCCCCTGGGGGGACTCAGACCGAGCAACGGCAATGAGCAGTTCTTC.

V and J are TRBV7-6 and TRBJ1-5; 9 bases fit TRBD1. The junction had 16 bases not matched to a gene; V was cut back by 3 bases and J by 7 bases. The length of the CDR3 is 18 residues. In germline, CDR1 is SGHVS, CDR2 FNYEAQ. CDR3 residues: CASSLGVSGTGRSQPQHF. The CDR3 nucleotides read TGTGCCAGCAGCTTGGGGGTCTCCGGGACAGGGAGATCCCAGCCCCAGCATTTT.

This clone was seen more than once but under ten times. The V call is TRBV25-1, the J call TRBJ2-5, with TRBD2 matching over 7 bases. The J segment lost 4 bases and the V segment lost 4 bases, leaving 6 bases of the junction unmatched. CDR3 size: 14 residues. Looked up from germline, CDR1 is MGHDK and CDR2 is SYGVNS. Here the CDR3 reads CASSGGSVPETQYF. For the CDR3, the DNA is TGTGCCAGCAGTGGCGGGAGCGTCCCAGAGACCCAGTACTTC.

The rearrangement joins TRBV7-9 to TRBJ2-7; no definite D call. V was shortened by 6 bases and J by 6 bases, with 21 bases between the two germline ends. The length of the CDR3 is 15 residues. CDR1 is SEHNR, CDR2 FQNEAQ, per germline (reference sequence). The CDR3 bases are TGTGCCAGCAGGAAATGGGAAGCTAAAGGTGGCGAGCAGTACTTC. It is translated as CASRKWEAKGGEQYF.

This clone appeared a few times. In DNA form, the CDR3 reads TGTGCCAGCAGCCAAGACCGACCGGAGTATGGCTACACCTTC. This encodes CASSQDRPEYGYTF. The chain employs TRBV4-2 and TRBJ1-2; D unclear. Trimming left V 0 bases short and J 5 bases short, with 10 bases between. Per the germline V gene, CDR1 is LGHNA and CDR2 is YNFKEQ. The CDR3 runs to 14 residues.

This clone showed up just once. This chain connects TRBV7-9 to TRBJ2-7; a weak D match, TRBD2 (6 bases). Germline-derived CDR1 and CDR2 are SEHNR and FQNEAQ (reference sequence). Deletions cut 5 bases from V and 3 bases from J, with 14 bases between. CDR3 length: 14 amino acids. The CDR3 here is CASSTPGLLYEQYF. The CDR3 bases are TGTGCCAGCAGCACCCCGGGACTTCTCTACGAGCAGTACTTC.

The table lists this clone with a few counts. The chain has TRBV6-5 and TRBJ2-7; the match to TRBD1 covers 7 bases. With 2 bases clipped from V and 6 bases from J, the junction kept 7 bases outside the gene matches. The CDR3 loop spans 14 amino acids. Germline CDR1 MNHEY, CDR2 SVGAGI. As DNA, the CDR3 is TGTGCCAGCAGTTACGCCGGGACAGCGCGCGAGCAGTACTTC. Translated: CASSYAGTAREQYF.

Comments on this clone: The sample holds other DNA sequences that translate to the same CDR3. The CDR3 here is CASSLGLAGNNEQFF. As DNA, the CDR3 is TGTGCCAGCAGCCTGGGACTAGCCGGAAACAATGAGCAGTTCTTC. The chain recombines TRBV7-2 with TRBJ2-1, with 9 bases that match TRBD2. J lost 5 bases, V lost 5 bases, and 7 bases had no gene match. Germline loops: CDR1 SGHTA, CDR2 FQGNSA. CDR3 length: 15 amino acids.

This clone has only a few counts. The chain links TRBV6-1 to TRBJ2-1; D may be TRBD2 (6 bases). This CDR3 is 14 amino acids long. Trimming removed 6 bases at V and 1 base at J, with 10 bases between. The V gene's germline CDR1 is MNHNS and CDR2 SASEGT. The CDR3 loop is CASSTGGSYNEQFF. The CDR3 DNA sequence: TGTGCCAGCAGCACCGGGGGTTCCTACAATGAGCAGTTCTTC.

This clone was picked up a small number of times. The chain combines TRBV29-1 with TRBJ1-2; no clear D gene. Trimming removed 6 bases from V and 6 bases from J, with 20 bases in between. CDR3 size: 14 residues. Germline V gives CDR1 SQVTM, CDR2 ANQGSEA. This CDR3 is CSVWPSERMDGYTF. DNA for the CDR3: TGCAGCGTATGGCCTTCAGAGAGGATGGATGGCTACACCTTC.

The J gene is TRBJ2-1, the V gene TRBV5-1, with 11 bases fitting TRBD2. J was trimmed by 5 bases and V by 5 bases; bases with no gene match: 6. Germline CDR1 is SGHRS and CDR2 is YFSETQ. The CDR3 has 15 residues. CDR3 sequence: CASRTLAGGDNEQFF. The DNA of the CDR3 is TGCGCCAGCAGGACCCTAGCGGGAGGCGACAATGAGCAGTTCTTC.

This clone has a handful of counts. The chain recombines TRBV7-2 with TRBJ2-5; no firm D call. V lost 1 base and J lost 0, with 6 bases in between. This CDR3 region has 14 residues. Germline V gives CDR1 SGHTA, CDR2 FQGNSA. This CDR3 reads CASSLGIDQETQYF. CDR3 nucleotides: TGTGCCAGCAGCTTAGGCATCGACCAAGAGACCCAGTACTTC.

This clone has a handful of counts. The V and J genes are TRBV19 and TRBJ1-5; TRBD1 matches 8 bases. Germline V gene data show CDR1 as LNHDA and CDR2 as SQIVND (reference sequence). The CDR3 is 17 residues long. J was trimmed by 2 bases and V by 5 bases; bases with no gene match: 11. The CDR3 DNA reads as TGTGCCAGTAGTCCCGGGACAGGACCGAGGGGCAATCAGCCCCAGCATTTT. It codes for CASSPGTGPRGNQPQHF. Full variable domain (outside the CDR3, taken from reference TRBV19 and TRBJ1-5): DGGITQSPKYLFRKEGQNVTLSCEQNLNHDAMYWYRQDPGQGLRLIYYSQIVNDFQKGDIAEGYSVSREKKESFPLTVTSAQKNPTAFYLCASSPGTGPRGNQPQHFGDGTRLSIL.

This clone was found a few times. J is TRBJ2-6 and V is TRBV2, with D maybe TRBD1 (5 bases). Germline V lookup: CDR1 SNHLY, CDR2 FYNNEI. Deletions cut 4 bases from V and 2 bases from J, with 9 bases between. The length of the CDR3 is 15 residues. This chain's CDR3 is CASSGDRAGANVLTF. For the CDR3, the DNA is TGTGCCAGCAGTGGCGACAGAGCTGGGGCCAACGTCCTGACTTTC.

The chain uses TRBV9 and TRBJ2-1; the match to TRBD2 covers 11 bases. CDR1 and CDR2 (germline): SGDLS, YYNGEE. CDR3 length: 19 amino acids. J lost 0 bases, V lost 0 bases, and 8 bases had no gene match. The CDR3: CASSVVGTSGSSSYNEQFF. In DNA, the CDR3 is TGTGCCAGCAGCGTAGTGGGGACTAGCGGCTCGAGCTCCTACAATGAGCAGTTCTTC.

This clone came up a few times. V usage is TRBV14 and J usage is TRBJ2-1, with D possibly matching TRBD2 (6 bases). Trimming cost V 4 bases and J 8 bases, with 12 bases left between them. This CDR3 is built from 13 residues. From germline, CDR1 is SGHDN and CDR2 FVKESK. CDR3 amino acids: CASSLSGGDEQFF. The DNA of the CDR3 is TGTGCCAGCAGCCTAAGCGGAGGGGATGAGCAGTTCTTC.

In this sample, this clone turned up a few times. V and J are TRBV6-5 and TRBJ2-1; D is unresolved. The CDR3 consists of 13 residues. Trimming cost V 4 bases and J 10 bases, with 14 bases left between them. CDR1 and CDR2 from the germline V gene are MNHEY and SVGAGI. The chain's CDR3 is CASSLLGTGEQFF. CDR3 sequence (DNA): TGTGCCAGCAGTTTACTGGGAACGGGCGAGCAGTTCTTC.

The rearrangement links TRBV27 to TRBJ1-5; D possibly corresponds to TRBD1 (5 bases). The CDR3 runs 18 residues. Germline V gene lookup returns CDR1 MNHEY and CDR2 SMNVEV (reference sequence). V shed 5 bases and J shed 3 bases, with 23 bases lying between them. The CDR3 bases are TGTGCCAGCAGTGCTTATATGTCAGGGAGCAGTGTCAATCAGCCCCAGCATTTT. This codes for CASSAYMSGSSVNQPQHF.

The table lists this clone with a few counts. This chain uses TRBV5-1 with TRBJ1-1; D not certain. V lost 1 base and J lost 4, with 11 bases in between. Germline V gene data show CDR1 as SGHRS and CDR2 as YFSETQ. This CDR3 spans 14 amino acids. CDR3 coding DNA: TGCGCCAGCAGCTTGAGTGGGGTCAGCACTGAAGCTTTCTTT. As protein: CASSLSGVSTEAFF.

CDR3 amino acids: CASSLERTGKYGYTF. The CDR3 nucleotides are TGCGCCAGCAGCCTCGAGAGGACAGGGAAGTATGGCTACACCTTC. The rearrangement links TRBV4-3 to TRBJ1-2; 8 nucleotides align to TRBD1. This CDR3 has 15 amino acids. V shed 4 bases, J shed 5 bases, and the junction held 9 bases outside the gene matches. Germline assignment: CDR1 LGHNA and CDR2 YSLEER.

The sample holds a few counts of this clone. This chain uses TRBV4-1 with TRBJ2-1, with D unresolved. This CDR3 has 15 residues. The germline V and J ends were trimmed by 2 bases and 0 bases, with 8 bases remaining between them. The germline CDR1 and CDR2 sequences are MGHRA and YSYEKL. CDR3: CASSQLASSYNEQFF. CDR3 bases: TGCGCCAGCAGCCAATTAGCCAGCTCCTACAATGAGCAGTTCTTC.

This clone appeared a few times. This chain connects TRBV5-8 to TRBJ1-1, with a weak D call TRBD1 (6 bases). Deletions cut 0 bases from V and 7 bases from J, with 19 bases between. Germline values: CDR1 SGHTS, CDR2 YDEGEE. The CDR3 runs to 16 residues. The CDR3 bases are TGTGCCAGCAGCTTGGGGCTTGACAGGCACTCAGATGAAGCTTTCTTT. This translates into CASSLGLDRHSDEAFF.

Details on this clone: In the same sample, other DNA sequences code for this CDR3. This chain links TRBV9 with TRBJ2-2; D is ambiguous. The CDR3 is made up of 13 amino acids. Germline CDR1 reads SGDLS; CDR2 reads YYNGEE. V was clipped by 2 bases and J by 5 bases, with 7 bases between them. CDR3 DNA: TGTGCCAGCAGCGTCGGTGGTACCGGGGAGCTGTTTTTT. Its translation is CASSVGGTGELFF.

This clone turned up a few times. The rearrangement links TRBV18 to TRBJ2-7; 10 bases align to TRBD2. Trimming removed 2 bases from V and 3 bases from J; junction bases left unmatched: 7. This CDR3 spans 16 amino acids. Germline CDR1 is KGHSH and CDR2 is LQKENI. The CDR3: CASSPFVLAGDYEQYF. For the CDR3, the DNA is TGTGCCAGCTCACCATTTGTTCTAGCGGGGGACTACGAGCAGTACTTC.

The sample holds a few counts of this clone. CDR3 coding DNA: TGTGCCAGCAGCTTAGGCGGCCAGACCAATGAGCAGTTCTTC. This encodes CASSLGGQTNEQFF. This chain joins TRBV7-6 and TRBJ2-1; D uncertain. The V end was cut by 1 base, the J end by 6 bases, with 10 bases between. The CDR3 is made up of 14 amino acids. Germline CDR1 and CDR2: SGHVS and FNYEAQ.

This clone has a handful of counts. The CDR3 DNA sequence: TGTGCCAGCTGTAGGACTAGCGGGAGTGTTGACGAGCAGTACTTC. It codes for CASCRTSGSVDEQYF. The gene calls are TRBV2 and TRBJ2-7, with 13 nucleotides matching TRBD2. The germline CDR1 and CDR2 sequences are SNHLY and FYNNEI. The trim removed 8 bases at V and 5 bases at J, leaving 9 bases unmatched. The CDR3 is made up of 15 amino acids.